This TCR beta chain was obtained from a study of a mutant IDH1 vaccine in newly diagnosed glioma. Noted time point: week 5, during vaccination. What each vaccine dose contained was 300 ug of mutant IDH1 20-mer peptide, accompanied by topical imiquimod. The data were produced by immunoSEQ multiplex PCR, yet TCRdb's version contains in-frame clones alone and is incomplete. Among tens of thousands of clones listed, over 75% were seen once. This CDR3 is built from 14 residues. V gave up 6 bases and J gave up 5 bases; unmatched junction bases: 6. Germline V gene lookup returns CDR1 SEHNR and CDR2 FQNEAQ (reference sequence). As regards this clone: Its target is not known.

The V and J genes are TRBV7-9 and TRBJ2-3; TRBD1 matches 9 bases. This TCR came from a woman in her forties or fifties with glioma. Specimen: PBMCs, collected from a glioma patient whose treatment included an IDH1 peptide vaccine. The CDR3 loop is CASSIQGAGDTQYF. The CDR3 nucleotides read TGTGCCAGCAGTATACAGGGGGCTGGAGATACGCAGTATTTT.